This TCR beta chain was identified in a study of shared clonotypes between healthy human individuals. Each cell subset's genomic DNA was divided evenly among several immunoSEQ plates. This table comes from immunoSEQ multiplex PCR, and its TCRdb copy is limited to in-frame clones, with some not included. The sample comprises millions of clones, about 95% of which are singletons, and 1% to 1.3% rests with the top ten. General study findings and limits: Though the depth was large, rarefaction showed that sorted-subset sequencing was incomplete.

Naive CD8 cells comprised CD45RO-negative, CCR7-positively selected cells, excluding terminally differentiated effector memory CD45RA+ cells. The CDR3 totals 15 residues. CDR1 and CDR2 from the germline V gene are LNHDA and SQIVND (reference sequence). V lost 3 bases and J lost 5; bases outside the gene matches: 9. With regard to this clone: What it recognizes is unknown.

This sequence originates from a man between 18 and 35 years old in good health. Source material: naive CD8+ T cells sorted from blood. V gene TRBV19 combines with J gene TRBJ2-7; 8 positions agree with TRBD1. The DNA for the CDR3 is TGTGCCAGTAGTATGTTCGTACAGGGGGTAGACGAGCAGTACTTC. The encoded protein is CASSMFVQGVDEQYF.